The clone carrying this TCR beta chain was counted a few times. Its target is not known. The data derive from a study of early T cells in non-severe SARS-CoV-2 infection. Findings and limits, study-wide: CD4 and private specificities were missed by VDJdb matching, which favored anti-spike CD8 responses.

The protocol attached unique molecular identifiers to individual cDNA molecules. MiXCR, run by TCRdb on the 5' RACE reads, gives a single entry per CDR3 protein. The table records roughly 58,000 distinct CDR3 sequences, roughly an eighth of them present only once. The germline V gene encodes CDR1 SGHTA and CDR2 FQGTGA. V lost 1 base and J lost 5; bases outside the gene matches: 1. The CDR3 length is 13 residues. V usage is TRBV7-3 and J usage is TRBJ2-5, with 7 positions matching TRBD2. The sequence was obtained from an adult who was a healthcare worker with PCR-confirmed SARS-CoV-2 infection or an uninfected control (not recorded which). Sequencing was carried out using whole blood. Here the CDR3 reads CASSLREGETQYF. The CDR3 coding sequence is TGTGCCAGCAGCTTAAGGGAGGGGGAGACCCAGTACTTC.